Sequencing of this T cell receptor (beta chain) was carried out in a study of blood T cell repertoires in COVID-19. Only in-frame clones appear in the TCRdb table, and some are missing; sequencing was by immunoSEQ multiplex PCR. The data hold approximately 190,000 clones, with approximately 86% observed a single time. The CDR3 is 13 residues long. The germline V gene encodes CDR1 SGHRS and CDR2 YFSETQ. The V and J ends lost 4 bases and 3 bases respectively, with 10 bases between them. V gene TRBV5-1 combines with J gene TRBJ1-1; D is possibly TRBD1 (5 bases). What was sequenced was PBMCs or T cells enriched from blood (not recorded which). This receptor was identified in a woman between 35 and 50 years old in a cohort exposed to, infected with or recovered from COVID-19 (not recorded which). DNA of the CDR3: TGCGCCAGCAGCCGACAGTTGGACACTGAAGCTTTCTTT. Translated: CASSRQLDTEAFF.